Sequencing of this T cell receptor (beta chain) was carried out in a study of control samples from healthy donors and cancer patients. Data came from immunoSEQ multiplex PCR; TCRdb stores just in-frame clones and leaves some out. The data contain more than 95,000 clones, 87% of them singletons. V dropped 3 bases and J dropped 4 bases, with 16 bases sitting between them. This CDR3 region has 16 residues. CDR1 and CDR2 from the germline V gene are SGHDT and YYEEEE. The origin of this receptor is a man between 18 and 29 years old in good health. This chain uses TRBV5-6 with TRBJ2-2, with D tentatively TRBD2 (5 bases). Input material: blood. Here the CDR3 reads CASSSGGGLGTGELFF. The CDR3 DNA follows: TGTGCCAGCAGCTCCGGCGGCGGGTTGGGCACCGGGGAGCTGTTTTTT.